Listed below are T cell receptor beta chains from one sample, sequenced in a study of PD-1 blockade in classical Hodgkin lymphoma. Generated by immunoSEQ multiplex PCR, the TCRdb table keeps only in-frame clones and is missing some. Counted here are around 21,000 clones, around four fifths occurring once; the ten biggest clones make up just under 7.5%. Sequencing used CD8+ T cells from blood, obtained before the fourth cycle of nivolumab. Every receptor here comes from a human donor with classical Hodgkin lymphoma. Both conserved end residues are part of each CDR3.

v_gene: TRBV5-5; j_gene: TRBJ1-1; CDR3aa: CASSLVGGWMNTEAFF
v_gene: TRBV6-4; j_gene: TRBJ2-3; CDR3aa: CASSDFAGGITDTQYF
v_gene: TRBV4-3; j_gene: TRBJ2-5; CDR3aa: CASSQASSGGGEETQYF
v_gene: TRBV7-3; j_gene: TRBJ1-5; CDR3aa: CASSPPGAQGPQPQHF
v_gene: TRBV11-2; j_gene: TRBJ2-1; CDR3aa: CASRDRGADEQFF
v_gene: TRBV13; j_gene: TRBJ2-1; CDR3aa: CASSSSGGVEQFF
v_gene: TRBV23-1; j_gene: TRBJ1-2; CDR3aa: CASSNLKTGADYGYTF
v_gene: TRBV10-2; j_gene: TRBJ1-2; CDR3aa: CASSELQRSYTF
v_gene: TRBV13; j_gene: .; CDR3aa: CASSPVQGAQGEQYF
v_gene: TRBV7-2; j_gene: TRBJ1-1; CDR3aa: CASSQDRGRLDTEAFF
v_gene: TRBV9; j_gene: TRBJ2-1; CDR3aa: CASRAENNEQFF
v_gene: TRBV7-9; j_gene: TRBJ1-2; CDR3aa: CASSRQGRVNYGYTF
v_gene: TRBV4-1; j_gene: TRBJ2-3; CDR3aa: CASSQGRIGTSTDTQYF
v_gene: TRBV6-1; j_gene: TRBJ1-1; CDR3aa: CASSERGMRNTEAFF
v_gene: TRBV2; j_gene: TRBJ2-3; CDR3aa: CASSEVAGGLTDTQYF
v_gene: TRBV7-9; j_gene: TRBJ2-3; CDR3aa: CASSPRQGLTDTQYF
v_gene: TRBV6-1; j_gene: TRBJ1-1; CDR3aa: CASSATGGGPVEAFF
v_gene: TRBV7-9; j_gene: TRBJ2-2; CDR3aa: CASSPTQNTGELFF
v_gene: TRBV4-2; j_gene: TRBJ2-7; CDR3aa: CASSQPGQRYEQYF
v_gene: TRBV14; j_gene: TRBJ2-5; CDR3aa: CASSQTSGGQETQYF
v_gene: TRBV4-2; j_gene: .; CDR3aa: CASSQAGLAGDEQYF
v_gene: TRBV10-1; j_gene: TRBJ2-3; CDR3aa: CASSESVSTDTQYF
v_gene: TRBV7-8; j_gene: TRBJ1-5; CDR3aa: CASSGGGWTQPQHF
v_gene: TRBV29-1; j_gene: TRBJ2-7; CDR3aa: CSAQKGPYEQYF
v_gene: TRBV19; j_gene: TRBJ1-5; CDR3aa: CATGQDYSNQPQHF
v_gene: TRBV2; j_gene: TRBJ1-5; CDR3aa: CASRGMGLSNQPQHF
v_gene: TRBV14; j_gene: TRBJ1-2; CDR3aa: CASSQVFDYGYTF
v_gene: TRBV27; j_gene: TRBJ1-5; CDR3aa: CASSSGADQPQHF
v_gene: TRBV7-9; j_gene: TRBJ2-1; CDR3aa: CASIYGNEQFF
v_gene: TRBV14; j_gene: TRBJ1-6; CDR3aa: CASSQTGGRDSPLHF
v_gene: TRBV7-9; j_gene: .; CDR3aa: CAEGDTYEQYF
v_gene: TRBV19; j_gene: TRBJ1-5; CDR3aa: CASSIDNSLNQPQHF
v_gene: TRBV14; j_gene: TRBJ2-5; CDR3aa: CASSHLIAGGPGVETQYF
v_gene: TRBV5-4; j_gene: TRBJ1-3; CDR3aa: CASSLGGREIGNTIYF
v_gene: TRBV9; j_gene: TRBJ1-3; CDR3aa: CASSDQTGLAGNTIYF
v_gene: TRBV11-2; j_gene: TRBJ1-3; CDR3aa: CASSFFGTGTGNTIYF
v_gene: TRBV28; j_gene: TRBJ2-3; CDR3aa: CASSLDLDTQYF
v_gene: TRBV4-2; j_gene: TRBJ2-1; CDR3aa: CASSPLAGNDYNEQFF